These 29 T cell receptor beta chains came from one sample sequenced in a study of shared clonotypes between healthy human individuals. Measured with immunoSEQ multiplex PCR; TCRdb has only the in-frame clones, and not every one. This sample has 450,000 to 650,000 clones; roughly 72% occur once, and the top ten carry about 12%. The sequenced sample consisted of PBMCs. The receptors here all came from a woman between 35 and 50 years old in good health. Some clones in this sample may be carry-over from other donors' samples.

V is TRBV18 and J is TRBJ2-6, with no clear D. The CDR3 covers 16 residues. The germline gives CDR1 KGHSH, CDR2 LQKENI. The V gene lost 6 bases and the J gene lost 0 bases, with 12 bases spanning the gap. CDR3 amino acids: CASSLPTLSGANVLTF. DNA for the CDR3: TGTGCCAGCTCTCTTCCCACGCTCTCTGGGGCCAACGTCCTGACTTTC.

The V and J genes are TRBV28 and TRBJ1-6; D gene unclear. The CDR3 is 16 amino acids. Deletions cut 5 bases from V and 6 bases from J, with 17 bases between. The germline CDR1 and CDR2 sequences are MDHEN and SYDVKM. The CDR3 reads CASSLQRGEGNSPLHF. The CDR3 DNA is TGTGCCAGCAGTCTCCAGCGTGGGGAAGGTAATTCACCCCTCCACTTT.

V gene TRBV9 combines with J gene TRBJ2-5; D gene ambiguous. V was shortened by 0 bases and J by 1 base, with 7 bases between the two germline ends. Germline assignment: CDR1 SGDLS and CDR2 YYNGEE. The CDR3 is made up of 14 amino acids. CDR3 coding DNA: TGTGCCAGCAGCGTAGACCCTGGCCAAGAGACCCAGTACTTC. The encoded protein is CASSVDPGQETQYF.

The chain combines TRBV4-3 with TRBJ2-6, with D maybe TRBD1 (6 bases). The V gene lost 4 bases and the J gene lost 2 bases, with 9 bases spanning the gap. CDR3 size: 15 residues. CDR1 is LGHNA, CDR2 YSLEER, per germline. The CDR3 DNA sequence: TGCGCCAGCAGCCCACAGGGTACTGGGGCCAACGTCCTGACTTTC. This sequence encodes CASSPQGTGANVLTF.

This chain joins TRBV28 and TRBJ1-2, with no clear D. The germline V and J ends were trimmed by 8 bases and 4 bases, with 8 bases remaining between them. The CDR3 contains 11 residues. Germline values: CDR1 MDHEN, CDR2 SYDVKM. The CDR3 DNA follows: TGTGCCAGCTCGGGAAGCTATGGCTACACCTTC. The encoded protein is CASSGSYGYTF.

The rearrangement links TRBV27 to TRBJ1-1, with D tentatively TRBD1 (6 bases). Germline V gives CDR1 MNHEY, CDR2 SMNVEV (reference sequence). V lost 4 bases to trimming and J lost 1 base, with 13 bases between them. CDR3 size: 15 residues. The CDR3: CASSSSVRGNTEAFF. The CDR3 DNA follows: TGTGCCAGCAGTTCCTCCGTCAGGGGGAACACTGAAGCTTTCTTT.

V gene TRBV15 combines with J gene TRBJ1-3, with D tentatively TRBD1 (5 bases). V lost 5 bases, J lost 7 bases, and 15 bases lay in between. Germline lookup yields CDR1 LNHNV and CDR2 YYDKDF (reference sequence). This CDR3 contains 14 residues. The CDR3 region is CATSQERGINTIYF. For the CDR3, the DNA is TGTGCCACCAGCCAGGAGAGGGGTATCAACACCATATATTTT. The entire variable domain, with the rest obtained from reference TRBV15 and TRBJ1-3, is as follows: DAMVIQNPRYQVTQFGKPVTLSCSQTLNHNVMYWYQQKSSQAPKLLFHYYDKDFNNEADTPDNFQSRRPNTSFCFLDIRSPGLGDTAMYLCATSQERGINTIYFGEGSWLTVV.

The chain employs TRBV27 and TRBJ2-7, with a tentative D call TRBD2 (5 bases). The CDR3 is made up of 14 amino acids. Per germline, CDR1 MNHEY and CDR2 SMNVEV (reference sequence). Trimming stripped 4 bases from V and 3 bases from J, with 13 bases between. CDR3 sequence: CASSSFAGLYEQYF. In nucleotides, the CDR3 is TGTGCCAGCAGTTCTTTTGCGGGCCTCTACGAGCAGTACTTC.

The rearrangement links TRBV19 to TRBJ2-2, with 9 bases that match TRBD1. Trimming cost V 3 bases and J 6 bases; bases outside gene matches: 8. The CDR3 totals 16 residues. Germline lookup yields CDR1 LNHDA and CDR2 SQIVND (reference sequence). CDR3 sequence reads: CASSIPTGGKAGELFF. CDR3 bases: TGTGCCAGTAGTATTCCGACAGGGGGAAAGGCCGGGGAGCTGTTTTTT.

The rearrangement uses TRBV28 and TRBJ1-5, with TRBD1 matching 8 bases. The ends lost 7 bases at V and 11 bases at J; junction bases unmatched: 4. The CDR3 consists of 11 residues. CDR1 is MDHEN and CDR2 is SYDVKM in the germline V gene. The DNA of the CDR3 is TGTGCCAGCAACCACAGGGGGTCCCAGCATTTT. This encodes CASNHRGSQHF.

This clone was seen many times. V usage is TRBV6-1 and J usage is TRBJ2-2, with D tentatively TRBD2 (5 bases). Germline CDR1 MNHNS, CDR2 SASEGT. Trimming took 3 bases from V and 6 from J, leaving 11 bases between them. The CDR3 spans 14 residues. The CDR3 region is CASSEIRGPGELFF. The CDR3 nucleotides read TGTGCCAGCAGTGAGATAAGAGGGCCCGGGGAGCTGTTTTTT.

The CDR3 region is CASSLAPAHSYEQYF. For the CDR3, the DNA is TGTGCCAGCAGCTTAGCCCCGGCTCACTCCTACGAGCAGTACTTC. The V and J genes are TRBV7-8 and TRBJ2-7; no definite D call. The CDR3 spans 15 residues. V was trimmed by 0 bases and J by 0 bases, leaving 9 bases between them. The germline V gene has CDR1 SGHVS and CDR2 FQNEAQ.

This CDR3 is CASSPQDGYQPQHF. In DNA form, the CDR3 reads TGTGCCAGCAGCCCCCAGGACGGTTATCAGCCCCAGCATTTT. The chain employs TRBV9 and TRBJ1-5; D gene ambiguous. Trimming cost V 4 bases and J 5 bases, with 13 bases left between them. In germline, CDR1 is SGDLS, CDR2 YYNGEE. The CDR3 sequence is 14 residues long.

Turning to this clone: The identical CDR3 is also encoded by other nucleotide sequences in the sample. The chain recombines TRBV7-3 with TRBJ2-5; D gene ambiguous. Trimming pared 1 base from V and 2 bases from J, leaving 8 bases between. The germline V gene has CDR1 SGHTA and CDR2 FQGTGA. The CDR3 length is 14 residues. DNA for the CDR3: TGTGCCAGCAGCTTAAATGGGCAGCAAGAGACCCAGTACTTC. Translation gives CASSLNGQQETQYF.

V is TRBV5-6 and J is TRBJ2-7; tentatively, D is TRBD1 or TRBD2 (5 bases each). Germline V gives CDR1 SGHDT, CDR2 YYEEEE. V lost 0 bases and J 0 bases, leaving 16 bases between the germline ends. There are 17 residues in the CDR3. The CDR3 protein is CASSLAGRGQGSYEQYF. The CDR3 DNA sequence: TGTGCCAGCAGCTTGGCCGGTCGGGGCCAGGGCTCCTACGAGCAGTACTTC.

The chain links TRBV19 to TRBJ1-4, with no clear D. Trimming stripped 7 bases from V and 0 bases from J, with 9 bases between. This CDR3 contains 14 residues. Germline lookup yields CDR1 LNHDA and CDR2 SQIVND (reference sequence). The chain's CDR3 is CASISTSTNEKLFF. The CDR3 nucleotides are TGTGCCAGTATTTCGACATCAACTAATGAAAAACTGTTTTTT.

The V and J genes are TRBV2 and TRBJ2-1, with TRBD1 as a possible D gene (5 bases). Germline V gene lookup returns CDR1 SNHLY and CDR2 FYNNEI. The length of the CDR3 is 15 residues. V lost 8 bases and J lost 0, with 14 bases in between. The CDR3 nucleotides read TGTGCCAGCGCGAGCAGGGATTTCTCCTACAATGAGCAGTTCTTC. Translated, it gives CASASRDFSYNEQFF.

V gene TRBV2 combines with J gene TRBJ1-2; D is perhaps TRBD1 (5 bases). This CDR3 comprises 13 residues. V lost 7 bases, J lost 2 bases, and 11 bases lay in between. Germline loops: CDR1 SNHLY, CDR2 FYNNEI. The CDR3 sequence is CASTEGPNYGYTF. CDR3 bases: TGTGCCAGCACCGAGGGACCAAACTATGGCTACACCTTC.

CDR3 bases: TGTGCCAGCAGCCCGGGACAGTTACATATCTACGAGCAGTACTTC. Residues: CASSPGQLHIYEQYF. The chain employs TRBV11-1 and TRBJ2-7; 7 bases are shared with TRBD1. This CDR3 contains 15 residues. With 5 bases clipped from V and 3 bases from J, the junction kept 10 bases outside the gene matches. CDR1 is SGHAT and CDR2 is FQDESV in the germline V gene (reference sequence). The variable domain in full, with the rest retrieved from reference TRBV11-1 and TRBJ2-7, is EAEVAQSPRYKITEKSQAVAFWCDPISGHATLYWYRQILGQGPELLVQFQDESVVDDSQLPKDRFSAERLKGVDSTLKIQPAELGDSAMYLCASSPGQLHIYEQYFGPGTRLTVT.

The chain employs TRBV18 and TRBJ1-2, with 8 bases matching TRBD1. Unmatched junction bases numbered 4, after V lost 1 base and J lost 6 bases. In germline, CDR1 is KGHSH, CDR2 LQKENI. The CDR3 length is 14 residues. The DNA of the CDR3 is TGTGCCAGCTCACCACGGGCAGGGGGCGATGGCTACACCTTC. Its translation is CASSPRAGGDGYTF.

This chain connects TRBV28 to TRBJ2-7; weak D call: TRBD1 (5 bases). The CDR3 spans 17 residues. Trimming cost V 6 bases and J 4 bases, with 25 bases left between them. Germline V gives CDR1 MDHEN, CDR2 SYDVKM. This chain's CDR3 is CASSPPGPYRQNYEQYF. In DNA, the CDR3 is TGTGCCAGCAGCCCGCCTGGCCCCTACCGACAGAATTACGAGCAGTACTTC.

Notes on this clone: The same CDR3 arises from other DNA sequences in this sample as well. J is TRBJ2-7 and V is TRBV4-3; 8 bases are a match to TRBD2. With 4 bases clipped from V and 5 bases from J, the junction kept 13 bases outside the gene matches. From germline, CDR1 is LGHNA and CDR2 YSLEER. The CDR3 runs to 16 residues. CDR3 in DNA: TGCGCCAGCAGCCCCCGGCGAGCGGGGGTGTCCCACGAGCAGTACTTC. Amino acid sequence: CASSPRRAGVSHEQYF.

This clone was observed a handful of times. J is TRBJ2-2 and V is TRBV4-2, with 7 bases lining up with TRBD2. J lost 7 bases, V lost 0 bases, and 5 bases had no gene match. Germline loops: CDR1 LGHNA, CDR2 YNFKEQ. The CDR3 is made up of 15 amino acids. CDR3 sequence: CASSQDQGGDGELFF. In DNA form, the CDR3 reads TGTGCCAGCAGCCAAGATCAGGGAGGGGACGGGGAGCTGTTTTTT.

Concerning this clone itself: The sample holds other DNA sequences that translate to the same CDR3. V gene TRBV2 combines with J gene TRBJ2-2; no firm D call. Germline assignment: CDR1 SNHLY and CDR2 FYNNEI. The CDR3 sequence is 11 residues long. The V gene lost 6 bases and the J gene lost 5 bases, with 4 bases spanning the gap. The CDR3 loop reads CASRETGELFF. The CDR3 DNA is TGTGCCAGCAGGGAGACCGGGGAGCTGTTTTTT.

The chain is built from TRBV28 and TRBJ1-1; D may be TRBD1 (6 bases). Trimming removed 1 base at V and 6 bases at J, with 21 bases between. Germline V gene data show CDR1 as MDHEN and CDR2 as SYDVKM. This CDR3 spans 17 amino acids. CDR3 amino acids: CASSLLTDRPRGAEAFF. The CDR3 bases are TGTGCCAGCAGTTTATTGACGGACAGACCAAGGGGCGCTGAAGCTTTCTTT.

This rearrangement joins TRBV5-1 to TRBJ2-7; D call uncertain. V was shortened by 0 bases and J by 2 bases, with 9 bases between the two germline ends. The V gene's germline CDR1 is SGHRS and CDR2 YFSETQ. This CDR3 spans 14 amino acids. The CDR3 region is CASSLEADAYEQYF. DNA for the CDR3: TGCGCCAGCAGCTTGGAGGCAGACGCCTACGAGCAGTACTTC. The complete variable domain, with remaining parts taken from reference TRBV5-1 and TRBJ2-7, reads KAGVTQTPRYLIKTRGQQVTLSCSPISGHRSVSWYQQTPGQGLQFLFEYFSETQRNKGNFPGRFSGRQFSNSRSEMNVSTLELGDSALYLCASSLEADAYEQYFGPGTRLTVT.

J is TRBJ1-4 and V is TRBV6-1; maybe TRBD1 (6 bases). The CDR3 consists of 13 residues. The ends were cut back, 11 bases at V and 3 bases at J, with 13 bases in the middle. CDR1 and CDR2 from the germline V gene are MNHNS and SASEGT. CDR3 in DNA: TGTGCCGGACACAGGGATCCTAATGAAAAACTGTTTTTT. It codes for CAGHRDPNEKLFF.

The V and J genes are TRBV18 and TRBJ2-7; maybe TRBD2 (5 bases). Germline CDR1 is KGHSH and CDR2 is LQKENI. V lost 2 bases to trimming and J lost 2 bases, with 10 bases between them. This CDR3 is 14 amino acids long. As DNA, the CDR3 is TGTGCCAGCTCACCAAGGAGGAATCCCTACGAGCAGTACTTC. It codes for CASSPRRNPYEQYF.

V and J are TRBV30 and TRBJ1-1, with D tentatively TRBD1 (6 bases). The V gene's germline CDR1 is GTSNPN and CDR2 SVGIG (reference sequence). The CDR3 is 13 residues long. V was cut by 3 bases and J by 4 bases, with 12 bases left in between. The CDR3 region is CAWSRGLGTEAFF. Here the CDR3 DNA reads TGTGCCTGGAGCAGGGGCCTAGGCACTGAAGCTTTCTTT.